The next 5 T cell receptor beta chains were all read from a single sample in a study of cytomegalovirus exposure and HLA in healthy donors (dated by TCRdb to 2016 to 2017). The receptor library was made with the immunoSEQ multiplex PCR assay. A mixture of 60 forward primers for TCR Vbeta segments and 13 reverse primers for TCR Jbeta segments was used in the multiplex PCR. TCRdb stores this immuneACCESS table with in-frame sequences only. Part of the clones is absent; in the studies checked, under half of the shortfall reflects unresolved V genes, and no reason is known for the rest. Here the sample has about 150,000 clones; roughly 10% occur a single time. Clones ranked in the top ten supply 1.5% to 2% of the sample. The sequenced sample was PBMCs. Receptors originate from a male donor in good health and CMV-seronegative.

This clone was seen a handful of times. The chain links TRBV10-1 to TRBJ1-2; TRBD1 matches at 8 bases. V lost 7 bases to trimming and J lost 0 bases; unmatched junction nucleotides: 16. This CDR3 is 18 amino acids long. Per germline, CDR1 WNHNN and CDR2 SYGVQD (reference sequence). The CDR3 loop reads CASNRDRTISLANYGYTF. In DNA form, the CDR3 reads TGCGCCAGCAATCGGGACAGGACCATCTCCTTAGCTAACTATGGCTACACCTTC.

This clone appeared a few times. CDR3 in amino acids: CAWSRQGTYEQYF. The CDR3 DNA sequence: TGTGCCTGGAGTCGACAGGGGACCTACGAGCAGTACTTC. The chain recombines TRBV30 with TRBJ2-7; 8 positions agree with TRBD1. The germline V gene has CDR1 GTSNPN and CDR2 SVGIG (reference sequence). V lost 2 bases, J lost 2 bases, and 2 bases stayed unmatched. The length of the CDR3 is 13 residues.

The sample holds a few counts of this clone. The CDR3 region has the DNA TGTGCCAGCAGTTCCTCCGGGACTAATCCCTACGAGCAGTACTTC. Amino acids: CASSSSGTNPYEQYF. This chain connects TRBV6-6 to TRBJ2-7; 7 nucleotides line up with TRBD2. CDR1 MNHNY and CDR2 SVGAGI come from the germline V gene (reference sequence). This CDR3 contains 15 residues. With 4 bases clipped from V and 2 bases from J, the junction kept 8 bases outside the gene matches.

This clone was seen a few times. The rearrangement uses TRBV30 and TRBJ1-4, with D uncertain. Trimming cost V 0 bases and J 8 bases, with 13 bases left between them. Germline CDR1 is GTSNPN and CDR2 is SVGIG (reference sequence). The CDR3 extends over 14 amino acids. The CDR3 spells CAWSVWQAGEKLFF. The DNA of the CDR3 is TGTGCCTGGAGTGTATGGCAGGCGGGCGAAAAACTGTTTTTT. The whole variable domain, filled in from reference TRBV30 and TRBJ1-4, reads SQTIHQWPATLVQPVGSPLSLECTVEGTSNPNLYWYRQAAGRGLQLLFYSVGIGQISSEVPQNLSASRPQDRQFILSSKKLLLSDSGFYLCAWSVWQAGEKLFFGSGTQLSVL.

This clone has a handful of counts. V and J are TRBV7-9 and TRBJ2-3, with D hard to call. There are 15 residues in the CDR3. V lost 5 bases and J lost 2, with 14 bases in between. Germline-derived CDR1 and CDR2 are SEHNR and FQNEAQ (reference sequence). This chain's CDR3 is CASSISTLPTDTQYF. The DNA of the CDR3 is TGTGCCAGCAGCATATCTACCTTACCCACAGATACGCAGTATTTT.